The subject of this entry is one TCR beta chain. Its antigen is not known. The sample originates from a study of T-cell memory formation after mild COVID-19. Study at large: The two donors had largely donor-specific TCR clusters.

The V segment lost 1 base and the J segment 3 bases; nucleotides outside the gene matches: 12. CDR3 size: 17 residues. The germline V gene has CDR1 GTSNPN and CDR2 SVGIG (reference sequence). The authors produced TCR alpha and TCR beta cDNA libraries with sample barcodes and UMIs by 5'RACE using constant-segment primers. TCRdb called the 5' RACE reads again in MiXCR, with one record for every CDR3 protein. This table holds roughly 62,000 distinct CDR3 sequences, about 10% found once. Study-wide results and caveats: For second-wave clones that peaked at day 37, SARS-CoV-2 specificity went unverified. Largely, contracting CD4+ clones fell within CM and EM, and contracting CD8+ clones within EMRA.

The sample consisted of PBMCs or a T cell subset sorted from them (not recorded which). The V gene is TRBV30, the J gene TRBJ2-3, with 8 nucleotides matching TRBD2. The TCR sequence derives from a man aged 18 to 29 who had mild COVID-19 (a few samples of this study predate the infection). Cell type and time point are not known. The CDR3 sequence: CAWSAPRAGEGTDTQYF. The CDR3 region has the DNA TGTGCCTGGAGTGCCCCCAGAGCGGGGGAAGGGACAGATACGCAGTATTTT.